This is a list of T cell receptor beta chains from one sample in a study of PD-1 blockade in classical Hodgkin lymphoma. TCRdb keeps only in-frame clones here, not all; method: immunoSEQ multiplex PCR. The table records nearly 25,000 clones, about 72% of them present only once. This specimen was peripheral blood mononuclear cells (PBMCs), taken before the fourth cycle of nivolumab. The receptor source for this set is a human donor with classical Hodgkin lymphoma. The CDR3 runs from the conserved cysteine through the conserved F or W.

CDR3 protein,V gene
CASSYSTEPMSGYTF,TRBV6-5
CASSDSSGGANEQFF,TRBV6-4
CASSLRRGGQGYEQYF,TRBV27
CAAGGTTLNQPQHF,TRBV29-1
CAWSAATNSPLHF,TRBV30
CASSLQAVADTQYF,TRBV27
CASSLGFQLNSGNTIYF,TRBV13
CASSSWGVQETQYF,TRBV7-2
CAGSQGLQNTEAFF,TRBV5-4
CAISLKPGGRSYNEQFF,TRBV10-3
CASSIRGRVNTEAFF,TRBV28
CASSLVVGFGTRNNEQFF,TRBV6-4
CASSPGTSGGDEQFF,TRBV27
CASKANRDGQPQHF,TRBV10-2
CASSQDLTGKSGYTF,TRBV4-2